Given below is one T cell receptor (beta chain) in context. Its antigen is not yet known. Qualities for individual bases were not recorded, and no much larger clone is one base off. TCRbeta CDR3 regions were amplified from genomic DNA using the immunoSEQ Assay, a bias-controlled multiplex PCR. The authors' pipeline ran thus. The number of nucleated cells in each sample was estimated from the amplification of reference gene primers within the assay. To quantify the absolute abundance of each unique TCRbeta CDR3 rearrangement, sequence reads were collapsed and filtered. For each sample, productive Simpson clonality was calculated as the square root of Simpson's diversity index across productive rearrangements. TCRdb carries this immuneACCESS record with in-frame sequences only. Its versions omit some clonotypes, under half of them owing to an unresolved V gene in the studies checked, with the rest unexplained. Clone size and V and J calls were adopted from that table, with D and trimming inferred from the DNA. The sample has 80,000 to 95,000 clones on record, around 90% of them singletons. Jointly, the top ten make up 1.8% of the sample.

The sample originates from a study of blood T cell repertoires in COVID-19 (TCRdb year 2020). Broadly, across the study: Samples from collaborators originated in the United States, Italy and Spain and spanned both the acute and convalescent phases of COVID-19. The material from the prospective study consisted of cDNA or gDNA derived from T cells, B-cell-depleted T cells, or PBMCs. Deeply sampled blood TCRbeta repertoires from subjects exposed to, actively infected with, or recovered from COVID-19 were included in the dataset. A freely available public database, intended as a resource for researchers studying the immune response to SARS-CoV-2, is where the repertoires were released. The samples were drawn from the first 160 participants of the ongoing ImmuneRACE study and from about 1,200 subjects provided by 6 global collaborators. The sample metadata nearly always contained a de-identified subject ID, COVID-19 status, age in years and sex. Where available, HLA class I and class II types were taken from metadata supplied by the sample provider and were not determined by assay-based typing.

The paper's findings and limits, for the study overall: The amount of clinical and demographic metadata varied by source and participant and was provided uncurated.

Whole blood was collected in K2EDTA tubes by collaborating institutions according to the institutions' own protocols. For TCRbeta analysis, collaborator samples were shipped as frozen whole blood, as isolated PBMCs, or as DNA extracted from either sample type. V is pruned by 3 bases and J by 9 bases, leaving 7 bases of the junction without a gene match. In the germline V gene, CDR1 corresponds to SGDLS and CDR2 to YYNGEE. Counted from cysteine to phenylalanine, this CDR3 has 15 amino acids. Only CDR3 DNA remains: 45 bases, in frame from the first base. The sequence came from a human donor with active COVID-19. The donor label of this sample is uncertain. The sequenced sample consisted of peripheral blood. The rearranged chain carries TRBV9 and TRBJ2-1, and 12 bases in between align with TRBD2. In nucleotide form, the sequence is TGTGCCAGCAGCGCATCTAGCGGGGGGGTAGGTGAGCAGTTCTTC. This sequence encodes CASSASSGGVGEQFF.